This T cell receptor (beta chain) is from a study of cytomegalovirus exposure and HLA in healthy donors. Trimming stripped 3 bases from V and 6 bases from J, with 22 bases between. The CDR3 sequence is 16 residues long. Germline V gene sequence: CDR1 SGHKS, CDR2 YYEKEE (reference sequence). PCR was performed using 60 Vbeta and 13 Jbeta primers. Only in-frame clones appear in the TCRdb table, and some are missing; sequencing was by immunoSEQ multiplex PCR. The data show about 200,000 clones, about 74% seen once. The J gene is TRBJ2-7, the V gene TRBV5-5; maybe TRBD2 (6 bases). The sequencing sample was made of PBMCs. This receptor was taken from a middle-aged man in good health and CMV-seronegative. Written as DNA, the CDR3 is TGTGCCAGCAGCTGGGGGGTACGAGGGGCCCCGGGCGAGCAGTACTTC. Its translation: CASSWGVRGAPGEQYF.